The 21 T cell receptor beta chains in this list originate from one sample, sequenced in a study of vaccination and CD4 T cells after COVID-19. As for treatment: roughly ten-day PBMC culture with coronavirus spike peptide pools or control peptides (ViraFEST assay). The Oncomine TCR Beta short-read assay was applied to DNA of cultured CD4+ T cells. TCRdb reprocessed the PCR reads with MiXCR, giving one entry per CDR3 protein. The repertoire includes approximately 9,000 distinct CDR3 sequences, about 66% of them detected once, and 20% to 30% sits in the top ten. Their antigens remain unidentified. The sequenced sample was CD4+ T cells from blood, cultured in vitro. These receptors originate from a human donor who had recovered from COVID-19.

V usage is TRBV19 and J usage is TRBJ1-1; perhaps TRBD1 as D (5 bases). The CDR3 runs to 14 residues. Germline V gene sequence: CDR1 LNHDA, CDR2 SQIVND (reference sequence). V gave up 7 bases and J gave up 1 base, with 13 bases separating them. CDR3: CASISFQGNTEAFF. The CDR3 DNA is TGTGCCAGTATCAGCTTCCAGGGGAACACTGAAGCTTTCTTT.

The chain joins TRBV2 to TRBJ1-2; 8 bases line up with TRBD1. The CDR3 has 13 amino acids. Germline V gene data show CDR1 as SNHLY and CDR2 as FYNNEI. V trimming: 5 bases; J trimming: 3 bases; junction bases outside the gene matches: 2. The CDR3 is CASSIQGDYGYTF. The CDR3 DNA sequence: TGTGCCAGCAGTATACAGGGGGACTATGGCTACACCTTC.

As for this clonotype: This is likely a read error, given that the CDR3 carries no conserved phenylalanine or tryptophan at its end. The genes are TRBV24-1 and TRBJ1-2; D uncertain. V was trimmed by 2 bases and J by 8 bases, leaving 8 bases between them. CDR1 and CDR2 from the germline V gene are KGHDR and SFDVKD. The CDR3 is made up of 12 amino acids. The CDR3 nucleotides read TGTGCCACCAGTGATTCCATGGGGGGCTACACCCTC. Translating it yields CATSDSMGGYTL.

This chain connects TRBV6-1 to TRBJ2-5; possibly TRBD2 for D (5 bases). The V gene's germline CDR1 is MNHNS and CDR2 SASEGT. There are 15 residues in the CDR3. Trimming took 8 bases from V and 3 from J, leaving 19 bases between them. The CDR3 loop is CASREGSWEKETQYF. Written as DNA, the CDR3 is TGTGCCAGCCGAGAGGGCAGCTGGGAAAAAGAGACCCAGTACTTC.

The chain employs TRBV27 and TRBJ1-6, with 11 bases that match TRBD1. This CDR3 comprises 18 residues. The germline V gene has CDR1 MNHEY and CDR2 SMNVEV (reference sequence). Trimming cost V 4 bases and J 7 bases; bases outside gene matches: 12. This CDR3 is CASSWTIRDRGNNSPLHF. The CDR3 DNA is TGTGCCAGCAGTTGGACTATCCGGGACAGGGGGAACAATTCACCCCTCCACTTT.

DNA of the CDR3: TGCAGTGCTAGAGATATAGGGGGCCTTAACACCGGGGAGCTGTTTTTT. Translation gives CSARDIGGLNTGELFF. V is TRBV20-1 and J is TRBJ2-2, with TRBD1 matching over 7 bases. With 0 bases clipped from V and 2 bases from J, the junction kept 6 bases outside the gene matches. CDR3 size: 16 residues. Germline CDR1 reads DFQATT; CDR2 reads SNEGSKA (reference sequence).

The genes are TRBV25-1 and TRBJ1-1, with 9 bases fitting TRBD1. Germline CDR1 is MGHDK and CDR2 is SYGVNS. The length of the CDR3 is 14 residues. J gave up 3 bases and V 4 bases, and 3 bases lay outside the gene matches. The DNA of the CDR3 is TGTGCCAGCAGTGGATGGGACAGGGACACTGAAGCTTTCTTT. Translated, it gives CASSGWDRDTEAFF. The full variable domain, in which reference TRBV25-1 and TRBJ1-1 provide the parts outside the CDR3, is EADIYQTPRYLVIGTGKKITLECSQTMGHDKMYWYQQDPGMELHLIHYSYGVNSTEKGDLSSESTVSRIRTEHFPLTLESARPSHTSQYLCASSGWDRDTEAFFGQGTRLTVV.

The J gene is TRBJ1-6, the V gene TRBV20-1; D perhaps matches TRBD1 (5 bases). Germline-derived CDR1 and CDR2 are DFQATT and SNEGSKA (reference sequence). V was pared by 5 bases and J by 10 bases, with 15 bases between. The CDR3 has 13 amino acids. The CDR3 DNA is TGCAGTGCTGTGCCCCAGTGGGGCTCACCCCTCCACTTT. It codes for CSAVPQWGSPLHF.

The chain links TRBV18 to TRBJ2-5, with D unresolved. V gave up 3 bases and J gave up 2 bases, with 10 bases separating them. Germline V gives CDR1 KGHSH, CDR2 LQKENI. This CDR3 has 14 amino acids. This chain's CDR3 is CASSPGQVQETQYF. Here the CDR3 DNA reads TGTGCCAGCTCACCGGGTCAGGTACAAGAGACCCAGTACTTC.

This clonotype was seen only once. V is TRBV18 and J is TRBJ1-3; D remains ambiguous. Trimming took 3 bases from V and 0 from J, leaving 12 bases between them. The CDR3 spans 16 residues. Germline CDR1 KGHSH, CDR2 LQKENI. The CDR3 DNA sequence: TGTGCCAGCTCACCCCCCCTGATCCTCTCTGGAAACACCATATATTTT. Protein product: CASSPPLILSGNTIYF.

The rearrangement uses TRBV7-9 and TRBJ1-6, with TRBD1 as a possible D gene (5 bases). With 3 bases removed from V and 8 bases from J, the gap between germline ends came to 20 bases. From germline, CDR1 is SEHNR and CDR2 FQNEAQ (reference sequence). The CDR3 consists of 17 residues. CDR3 nucleotides: TGTGCCAGCAGCTTGGGACCGTCAGCAGGGCGGCATTCACCCCTCCACTTT. Its protein product is CASSLGPSAGRHSPLHF.

This clonotype has a handful of counts. The rearrangement links TRBV20-1 to TRBJ2-1; 15 bases are a match to TRBD2. The CDR3 is 17 amino acids. V shed 1 base and J 4 bases; nucleotides not matched to a gene: 5. In germline, CDR1 is DFQATT, CDR2 SNEGSKA (reference sequence). The CDR3: CSARAPGTSGGYNEQFF. The DNA of the CDR3 is TGCAGTGCTAGAGCGCCCGGGACTAGCGGGGGGTACAATGAGCAGTTCTTC.

The chain recombines TRBV6-1 with TRBJ1-2; TRBD1 aligns across 9 bases. The germline V gene encodes CDR1 MNHNS and CDR2 SASEGT. The CDR3 is made up of 16 amino acids. With 4 bases clipped from V and 4 bases from J, the junction kept 10 bases outside the gene matches. CDR3 protein: CASSAGQGPPAYGYTF. CDR3 nucleotide sequence: TGTGCCAGCAGTGCGGGACAGGGCCCGCCTGCCTATGGCTACACCTTC.

This chain links TRBV7-9 with TRBJ1-1, with TRBD1 as a possible D gene (5 bases). The CDR3 extends over 14 amino acids. Trimming removed 1 base at V and 5 bases at J, with 11 bases between. Germline V CDR1 and CDR2: SEHNR, FQNEAQ (reference sequence). CDR3 coding DNA: TGTGCCAGCAGCTTAGAGGCAGGGCGTACTGAAGCTTTCTTT. Translating it yields CASSLEAGRTEAFF. Drawing the rest from reference TRBV7-9 and TRBJ1-1, the complete variable domain is DTGVSQNPRHKITKRGQNVTFRCDPISEHNRLYWYRQTLGQGPEFLTYFQNEAQLEKSRLLSDRFSAERPKGSFSTLEIQRTEQGDSAMYLCASSLEAGRTEAFFGQGTRLTVV.

This clonotype was observed a handful of times. The chain couples TRBV7-9 to TRBJ1-2; the D is unclear. CDR3 length: 13 amino acids. Germline assignment: CDR1 SEHNR and CDR2 FQNEAQ (reference sequence). Trimming took off 5 bases at V and 8 bases at J, with 15 bases between the two ends. The CDR3 nucleotides are TGTGCCAGCAGCGGGCAGGAGCGAGGAGGCTACACCTTC. Protein product: CASSGQERGGYTF. The full variable domain, its missing parts supplied by reference TRBV7-9 and TRBJ1-2, is DTGVSQNPRHKITKRGQNVTFRCDPISEHNRLYWYRQTLGQGPEFLTYFQNEAQLEKSRLLSDRFSAERPKGSFSTLEIQRTEQGDSAMYLCASSGQERGGYTFGSGTRLTVV.

This chain's CDR3 is CASSFGQLAGDEQFF. In DNA, the CDR3 is TGTGCCAGCAGCTTCGGACAGCTAGCTGGCGATGAGCAGTTCTTC. V is TRBV7-9 and J is TRBJ2-1; D may be TRBD1 (6 bases). V gave up 3 bases and J gave up 8 bases, with 17 bases separating them. This CDR3 has 15 amino acids. Germline V gives CDR1 SEHNR, CDR2 FQNEAQ (reference sequence). The complete variable domain, with remaining parts taken from reference TRBV7-9 and TRBJ2-1, reads DTGVSQNPRHKITKRGQNVTFRCDPISEHNRLYWYRQTLGQGPEFLTYFQNEAQLEKSRLLSDRFSAERPKGSFSTLEIQRTEQGDSAMYLCASSFGQLAGDEQFFGPGTRLTVL.

The V gene is TRBV5-8, the J gene TRBJ1-6; TRBD1 is a possible D gene (5 bases). This CDR3 comprises 17 residues. V was clipped by 0 bases and J by 2 bases, with 12 bases between them. CDR1 and CDR2 (germline): SGHTS, YDEGEE. The CDR3 nucleotides are TGTGCCAGCAGCTTGGGGATTCAGGGCCCCTATAATTCACCCCTCCACTTT. Translating it yields CASSLGIQGPYNSPLHF.

The J gene is TRBJ1-2, the V gene TRBV6-1; D unclear. Trimming removed 4 bases at V and 4 bases at J, with 13 bases between. The CDR3 spans 14 residues. Germline values: CDR1 MNHNS, CDR2 SASEGT. The CDR3 region has the DNA TGTGCCAGCAGTGTAGGTGGGGTCAGCTATGGCTACACCTTC. As protein: CASSVGGVSYGYTF.

This clonotype has only a few counts. The chain employs TRBV27 and TRBJ2-3; possibly TRBD2 for D (6 bases). The CDR3 length is 14 residues. V was pared by 6 bases and J by 15 bases, with 25 bases between. In germline, CDR1 is MNHEY, CDR2 SMNVEV (reference sequence). CDR3 coding DNA: TGTGCCAGCAGCCTAACCGGGGGAACTCCCACGACATATTTT. Its protein is CASSLTGGTPTTYF.

This clonotype was counted only a few times. As DNA, the CDR3 is TGTGCCAGCAGTGACTCGACGTTGGGGCGGGGGACTGAAGCTTTCTTT. Encoded protein: CASSDSTLGRGTEAFF. This rearrangement joins TRBV6-4 to TRBJ1-1, with a weak D call TRBD1 (5 bases). Between the trimmed V and J ends, which lost 0 bases and 5 bases, there was a span of 16 bases. CDR3 size: 16 residues. Germline CDR1 reads MRHNA; CDR2 reads SNTAGT.

The chain recombines TRBV30 with TRBJ1-2, with 7 bases that match TRBD1. The CDR3 consists of 14 residues. Germline CDR1 and CDR2: GTSNPN and SVGIG (reference sequence). J was trimmed by 3 bases and V by 1 base; bases with no gene match: 5. The CDR3 region is CAWSAGTVDYGYTF. CDR3 nucleotide sequence: TGTGCCTGGAGTGCCGGGACAGTGGACTATGGCTACACCTTC.